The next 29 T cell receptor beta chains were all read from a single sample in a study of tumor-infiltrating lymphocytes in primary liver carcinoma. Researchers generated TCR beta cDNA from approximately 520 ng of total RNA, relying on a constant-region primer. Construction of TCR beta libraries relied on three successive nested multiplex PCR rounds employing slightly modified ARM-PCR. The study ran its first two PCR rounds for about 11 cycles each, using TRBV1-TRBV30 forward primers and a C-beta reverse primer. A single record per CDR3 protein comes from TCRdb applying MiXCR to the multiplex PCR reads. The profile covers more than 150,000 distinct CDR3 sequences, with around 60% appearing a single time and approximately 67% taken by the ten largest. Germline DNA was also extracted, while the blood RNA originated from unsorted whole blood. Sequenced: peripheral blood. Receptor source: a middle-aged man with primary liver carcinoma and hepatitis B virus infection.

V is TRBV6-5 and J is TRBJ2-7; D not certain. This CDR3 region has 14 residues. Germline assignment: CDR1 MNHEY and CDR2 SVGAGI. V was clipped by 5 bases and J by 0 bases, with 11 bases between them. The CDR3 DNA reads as TGTGCCAGCAGTCCCCGCGAGGACTCCTACGAGCAGTACTTC. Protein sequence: CASSPREDSYEQYF.

CDR3 DNA: TGTGCCAGCCGCGGACAGGGGATAACCGGGGAGCTGTTTTTT. Protein sequence: CASRGQGITGELFF. The chain links TRBV12-3 or TRBV12-4 to TRBJ2-2; TRBD1 matches at 9 bases. V dropped 8 bases and J dropped 5; count of bases not matched to a gene: 6. This CDR3 contains 14 residues.

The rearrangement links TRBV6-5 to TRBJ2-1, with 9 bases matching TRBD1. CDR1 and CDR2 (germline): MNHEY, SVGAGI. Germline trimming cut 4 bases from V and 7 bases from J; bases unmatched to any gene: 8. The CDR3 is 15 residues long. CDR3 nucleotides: TGTGCCAGCAGTTCAACAGGGGGCATTATAAATGAGCAGTTCTTC. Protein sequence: CASSSTGGIINEQFF.

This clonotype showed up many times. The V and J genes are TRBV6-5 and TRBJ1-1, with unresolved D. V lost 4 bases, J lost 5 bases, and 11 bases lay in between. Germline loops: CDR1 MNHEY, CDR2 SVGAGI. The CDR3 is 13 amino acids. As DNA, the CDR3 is TGTGCCAGCAGTTCCCAGACTAGAACTGAAGCTTTCTTT. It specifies CASSSQTRTEAFF.

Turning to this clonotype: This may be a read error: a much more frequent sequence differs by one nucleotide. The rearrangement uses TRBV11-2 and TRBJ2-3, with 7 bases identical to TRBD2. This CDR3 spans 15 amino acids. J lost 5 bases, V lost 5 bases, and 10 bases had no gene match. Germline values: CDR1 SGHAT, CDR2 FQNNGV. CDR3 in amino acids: CASSRAGPRVDTQYF. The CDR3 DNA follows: TGTGCCAGCAGCCGAGCGGGGCCGAGGGTAGATACGCAGTATTTT.

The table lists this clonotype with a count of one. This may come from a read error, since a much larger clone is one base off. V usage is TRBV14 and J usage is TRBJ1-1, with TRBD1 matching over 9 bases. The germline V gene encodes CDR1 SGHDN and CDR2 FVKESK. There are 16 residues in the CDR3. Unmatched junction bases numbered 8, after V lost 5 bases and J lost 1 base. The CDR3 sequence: CASSLWDRVGNTEAFF. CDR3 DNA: TGTGCCAGCAGCTTATGGGACAGGGTCGGGAACACTGAAGCTTTCTTT.

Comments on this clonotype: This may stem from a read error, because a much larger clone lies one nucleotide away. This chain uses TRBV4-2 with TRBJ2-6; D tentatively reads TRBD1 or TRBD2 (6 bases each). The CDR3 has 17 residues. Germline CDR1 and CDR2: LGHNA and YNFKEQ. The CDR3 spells CASSQDGGGAGANILTF. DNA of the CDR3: TGTGCCAGCAGCCAAGATGGAGGGGGAGCTGGGGCCAACATCCTGACTTTC.

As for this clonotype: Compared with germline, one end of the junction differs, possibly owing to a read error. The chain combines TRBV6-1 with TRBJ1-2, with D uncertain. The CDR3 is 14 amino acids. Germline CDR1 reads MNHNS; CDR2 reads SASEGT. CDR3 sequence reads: CASSETAANYGYTF. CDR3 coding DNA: TGTGCTAGCAGTGAGACGGCGGCGAACTATGGCTACACCTTC.

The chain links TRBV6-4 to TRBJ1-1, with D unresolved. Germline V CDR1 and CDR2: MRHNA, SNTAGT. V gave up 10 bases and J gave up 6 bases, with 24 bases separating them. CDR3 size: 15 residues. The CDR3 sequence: CATNRVGARTAEAFF. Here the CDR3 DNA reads TGTGCCACCAACCGTGTGGGCGCCAGAACTGCTGAAGCTTTCTTT.

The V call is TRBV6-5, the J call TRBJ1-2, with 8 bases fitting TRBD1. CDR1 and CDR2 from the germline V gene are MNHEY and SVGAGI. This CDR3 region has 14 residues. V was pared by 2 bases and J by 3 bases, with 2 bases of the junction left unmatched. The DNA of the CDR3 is TGTGCCAGCAGTTACCAGGGGGCCCACTATGGCTACACCTTC. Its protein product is CASSYQGAHYGYTF.

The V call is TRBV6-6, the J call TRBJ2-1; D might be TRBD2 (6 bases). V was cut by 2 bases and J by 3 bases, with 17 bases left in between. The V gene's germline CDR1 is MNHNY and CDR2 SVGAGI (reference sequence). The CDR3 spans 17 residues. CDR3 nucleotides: TGTGCCAGCAGTTACGGGACTGTCCCTAGCTACTACAATGAGCAGTTCTTC. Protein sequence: CASSYGTVPSYYNEQFF.

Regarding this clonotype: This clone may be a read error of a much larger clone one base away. CDR3: CASNLEEYQNIQYF. The CDR3 DNA follows: TGTGCCAGCAACTTAGAAGAGTACCAAAACATTCAGTACTTC. The chain uses TRBV11-2 and TRBJ2-4; no reliable D call. CDR1 is SGHAT, CDR2 FQNNGV, per germline. This CDR3 is 14 amino acids long.

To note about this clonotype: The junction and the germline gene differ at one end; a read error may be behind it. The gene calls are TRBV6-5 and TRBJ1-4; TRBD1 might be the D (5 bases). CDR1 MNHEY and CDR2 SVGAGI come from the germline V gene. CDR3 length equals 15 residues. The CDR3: CAISYSGRINEKLFF. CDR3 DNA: TGTGCCATCAGTTACTCGGGACGCATTAATGAAAAACTGTTTTTT.

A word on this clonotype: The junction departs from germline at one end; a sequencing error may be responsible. CDR3 sequence reads: CARSQGAVGYMNTEAFF. In DNA, the CDR3 is TGCGCCCGCAGCCAAGGGGCGGTAGGATACATGAACACTGAAGCTTTCTTT. The V and J genes are TRBV4-1 and TRBJ1-1; tentatively, D is TRBD1 (5 bases). The germline V gene encodes CDR1 MGHRA and CDR2 YSYEKL. The length of the CDR3 is 17 residues.

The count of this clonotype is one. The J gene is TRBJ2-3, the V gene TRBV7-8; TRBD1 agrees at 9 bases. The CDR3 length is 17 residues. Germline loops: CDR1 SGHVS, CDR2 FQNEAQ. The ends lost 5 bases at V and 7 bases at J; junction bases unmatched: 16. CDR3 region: CASSPFGQGSSGNTQYF. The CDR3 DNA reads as TGTGCCAGCAGCCCTTTCGGACAGGGGAGCTCAGGAAATACGCAGTATTTT. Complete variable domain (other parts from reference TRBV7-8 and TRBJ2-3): GAGVSQSPRYKVAKRGQDVALRCDPISGHVSLFWYQQALGQGPEFLTYFQNEAQLDKSGLPSDRFFAERPEGSVSTLKIQRTQQEDSAVYLCASSPFGQGSSGNTQYFGPGTRLTVL.

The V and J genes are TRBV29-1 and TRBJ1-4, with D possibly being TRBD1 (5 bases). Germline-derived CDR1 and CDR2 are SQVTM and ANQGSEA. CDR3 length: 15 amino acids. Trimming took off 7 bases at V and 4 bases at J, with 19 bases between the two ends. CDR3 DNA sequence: TGCAGCGGGAGCGGGGCGACTCCTGGTAATGAAAAACTGTTTTTT. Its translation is CSGSGATPGNEKLFF.

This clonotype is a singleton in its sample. The CDR3 here is CASSFSEQYF. The DNA of the CDR3 is TGTGCCAGCAGTTTCAGCGAGCAGTACTTC. The rearrangement uses TRBV28 and TRBJ2-7; D is undetermined. CDR1 is MDHEN, CDR2 SYDVKM, per germline. The CDR3 has 10 amino acids. Trimming removed 3 bases at V and 6 bases at J, with 3 bases between.

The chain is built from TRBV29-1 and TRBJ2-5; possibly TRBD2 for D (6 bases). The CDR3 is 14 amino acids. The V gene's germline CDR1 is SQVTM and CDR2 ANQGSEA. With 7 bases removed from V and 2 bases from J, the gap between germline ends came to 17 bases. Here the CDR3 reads CSALGGGGQETQYF. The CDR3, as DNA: TGCAGCGCCCTCGGGGGTGGGGGACAAGAGACCCAGTACTTC.

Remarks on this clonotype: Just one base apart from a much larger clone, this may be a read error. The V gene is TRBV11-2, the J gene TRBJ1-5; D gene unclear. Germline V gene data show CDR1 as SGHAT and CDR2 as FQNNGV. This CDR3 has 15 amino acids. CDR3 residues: CASSPGETLNQLQHF. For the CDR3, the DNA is TGTGCCAGCAGCCCAGGCGAGACATTGAATCAGCTCCAGCATTTT.

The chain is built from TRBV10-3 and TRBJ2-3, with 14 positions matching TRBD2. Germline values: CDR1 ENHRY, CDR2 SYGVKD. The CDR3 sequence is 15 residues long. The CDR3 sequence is CTTGTSGSFTDTQYF. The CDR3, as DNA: TGTACCACCGGGACTAGCGGGAGTTTCACAGATACGCAGTATTTT.

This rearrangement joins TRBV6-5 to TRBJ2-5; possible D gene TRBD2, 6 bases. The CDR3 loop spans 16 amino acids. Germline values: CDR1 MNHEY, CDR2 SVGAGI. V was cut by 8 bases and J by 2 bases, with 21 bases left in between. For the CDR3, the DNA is TGTGCCAGCGGTGGACTACAGGCGACCCCTCAAGAGACCCAGTACTTC. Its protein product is CASGGLQATPQETQYF.

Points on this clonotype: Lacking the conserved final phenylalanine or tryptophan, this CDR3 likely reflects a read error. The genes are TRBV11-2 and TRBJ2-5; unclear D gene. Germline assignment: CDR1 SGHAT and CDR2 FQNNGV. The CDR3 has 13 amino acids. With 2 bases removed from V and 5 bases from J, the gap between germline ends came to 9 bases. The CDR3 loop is CASSLTVQETQYL. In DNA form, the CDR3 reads TGTGCCAGCAGCTTAACAGTGCAGGAGACCCAGTACTTA.

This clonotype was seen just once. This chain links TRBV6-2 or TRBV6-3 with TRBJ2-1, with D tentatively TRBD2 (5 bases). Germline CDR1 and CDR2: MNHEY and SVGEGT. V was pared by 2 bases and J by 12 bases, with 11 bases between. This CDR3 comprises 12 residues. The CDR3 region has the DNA TGTGCCAGCAGTTACGCGGCTGGAGGGCAGTTCTTC. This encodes CASSYAAGGQFF.

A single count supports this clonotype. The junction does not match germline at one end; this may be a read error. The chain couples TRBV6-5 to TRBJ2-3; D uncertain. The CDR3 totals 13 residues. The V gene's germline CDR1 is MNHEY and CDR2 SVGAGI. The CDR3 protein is CVSRTQGTDTQYF. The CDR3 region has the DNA TGTGTCAGCAGAACCCAAGGCACAGATACGCAGTATTTT.

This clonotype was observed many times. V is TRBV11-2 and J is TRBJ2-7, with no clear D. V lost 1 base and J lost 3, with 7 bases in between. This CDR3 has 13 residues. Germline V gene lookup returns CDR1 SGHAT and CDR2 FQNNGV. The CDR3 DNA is TGTGCCAGCAGCTTAGGACTGTTCTACGAGCAGTACTTC. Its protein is CASSLGLFYEQYF.

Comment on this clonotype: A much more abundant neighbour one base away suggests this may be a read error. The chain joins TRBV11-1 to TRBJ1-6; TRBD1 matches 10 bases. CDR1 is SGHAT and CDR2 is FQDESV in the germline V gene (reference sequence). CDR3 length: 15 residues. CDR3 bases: TGTACCAGCAGCCCGACAGGGGGCTTGAATTCACCCCTCCACTTT. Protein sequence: CTSSPTGGLNSPLHF.

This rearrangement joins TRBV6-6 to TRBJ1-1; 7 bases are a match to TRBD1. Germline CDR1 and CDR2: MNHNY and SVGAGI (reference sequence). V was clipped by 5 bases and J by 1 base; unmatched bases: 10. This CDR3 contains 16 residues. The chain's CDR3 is CASSKGASGGNTEAFF. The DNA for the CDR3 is TGTGCCAGCAGTAAGGGAGCCTCAGGGGGGAACACTGAAGCTTTCTTT.

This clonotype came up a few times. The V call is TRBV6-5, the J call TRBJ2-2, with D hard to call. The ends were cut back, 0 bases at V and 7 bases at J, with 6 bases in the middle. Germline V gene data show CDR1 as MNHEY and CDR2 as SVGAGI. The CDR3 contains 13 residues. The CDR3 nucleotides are TGTGCCAGCAGTTACTCCCCAATCGGGGAGCTGTTTTTT. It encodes CASSYSPIGELFF.

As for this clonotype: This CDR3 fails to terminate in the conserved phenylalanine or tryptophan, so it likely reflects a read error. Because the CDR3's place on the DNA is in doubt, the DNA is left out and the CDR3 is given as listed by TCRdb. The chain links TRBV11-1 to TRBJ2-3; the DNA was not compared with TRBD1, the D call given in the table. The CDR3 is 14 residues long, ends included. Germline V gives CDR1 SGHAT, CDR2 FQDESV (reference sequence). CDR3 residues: CASSFSREGDTQYL.